This note documents a single TCR beta chain sequence. The data belong to a study of graft-versus-host responses after intestinal transplantation. Only in-frame clones appear in the TCRdb table, and some are missing; sequencing was by immunoSEQ multiplex PCR. The data hold 15,000 to 18,000 clones, with around 35% observed a single time. The clonotype comes from a human patient who received an intestinal transplant. The sequenced sample was alloreactive CD4+ T cells from a mixed lymphocyte reaction culture, obtained before intestinal transplant. Subset specified: CFSE-low proliferating T cells sorted from approximately 6-day pre-transplant mixed lymphocyte reaction (GvH or HvG direction).

The DNA for the CDR3 is TGTGCCAGCAGTTACGGGACAGGGGGCTACGAGCAGTACTTC. Protein sequence: CASSYGTGGYEQYF. The rearrangement joins TRBV6-5 to TRBJ2-7, with 11 bases aligning to TRBD1. V trimming: 2 bases; J trimming: 3 bases; junction bases outside the gene matches: 0. The length of the CDR3 is 14 residues. Germline V gene lookup returns CDR1 MNHEY and CDR2 SVGAGI.